The rows below give T cell receptor beta chains drawn from one sample of a study of blood T cell repertoires in COVID-19. Sequencing was performed with immunoSEQ multiplex PCR; in TCRdb, only in-frame clones are kept and a portion is missing. The sample includes 77,000 or so clones, 75% to 90% of them seen just once. Material for sequencing was peripheral blood. These TCRs come from a man older than 75 with acute or convalescent COVID-19. CDR3s leave out the opening cysteine and the closing phenylalanine or tryptophan. Fields, in order: clone size, V gene, CDR3 protein. Rows may omit the clone size; those that give it use once, few, many or a size class.

>.|TRBV6-4
ASSPDRSSSPLH
>.|TRBV18
ASSPGTSGEQY
>.|TRBV5-6
ASSVASGILYNEQF
>.|TRBV19
ASRETGGAKNIQY
>.|TRBV7-8
ASSLSRELEQY
>.|TRBV18
ASSLGQGGSYEQY
>.|TRBV9
ASTLDRGRGYT
>few|TRBV5-5
ASSLARAQQSAQH
>.|TRBV7-3
ASSLYRWGGDFNTEAF
>.|TRBV24-1
ATSDGGLKGGFNNEQF
>once|TRBV9
ASSAPTGFYGYT
>.|TRBV10-3
AIKAGGPDTGELF
>.|TRBV6-4
ASTTSMETQY
>few|TRBV5-5
ASSLFTTIYLYNSPLH
>.|TRBV5-1
ASSPGTDQGYT
>.|TRBV5-8
ASSFLGGPNQPQH
>.|TRBV19
ASSISSREAGRETQY
>.|TRBV12-3/TRBV12-4
ASSLGANEKLF
>.|TRBV11-3
ASSQNTGELF
>.|TRBV11-2
ASSFRTSGTLQETQY
>.|TRBV7-8
ASSLRTGRSYNEQF
>once|TRBV9
ASSAVKGGLDPSSYEQY
>.|TRBV2
ASIGTGTSETQY
>.|TRBV10-3
ATHDTSTDTQY
>.|TRBV25-1
ASSEWGQQGEKLF
>.|TRBV3-1/TRBV3-2
ASSQFQGSYNEQF
>.|TRBV6-5
ASSRTGSLIYEQY
>.|TRBV6-2/TRBV6-3
ASSPYPRVHQETQY
>few|TRBV9
ASSVRSDRGTEAF
>.|TRBV7-2
ASSLGNWGGEAF
>.|TRBV3-1/TRBV3-2
ASSLRGGLETQY
>.|TRBV7-2
ASSLEGATGSYEQY
>.|TRBV7-2
ASSKTSASGELF
>.|TRBV18
ASSPKQGTYNEQF
>.|TRBV18
ASSLQRGDTGELF
>.|TRBV27
ASSFAQGAETQY
>.|TRBV30
AWSGPGVRQPQH
>.|TRBV30
AWSSPGVGDGYT
>.|TRBV10-3
AISERRSADTQY
>.|TRBV29-1
SGRDRGAGNTEAF
>.|TRBV12-5
ASGLGLATDTQY
>.|TRBV5-1
ASSLRGLAGANDEQY
>.|TRBV3-1/TRBV3-2
ASSPLADYGTDTQY
>.|TRBV24-1
ATSETGTSGSANTGELF
>once|TRBV9
ASSGTSGGFPHEQY
>.|TRBV5-1
ASSTSGTGNEKLF
>.|TRBV5-4
ASSLTGGLTGELF
>once|TRBV24-1
ATSSGVAAQY
>.|TRBV28
ASSLGSGGAGNTIY
>once|TRBV7-9
ASSLGAVENYGYT
>.|TRBV9
ASSPRGLGGETQY
>.|TRBV2
ASSEGALAPGEQY
>few|TRBV6-5
ASSYTLGRGSSPLH
>.|TRBV6-6
ASSFPGSNEKLF
>.|TRBV29-1
SVAGQGGAEAF
>.|TRBV14
ASSQAGLAGEETQY
>.|TRBV3-1/TRBV3-2
ASSLHPWGGGSYEQY